One and the same sample provided the 32 T cell receptor beta chains below, sequenced in a study of shared clonotypes between healthy human individuals. Some clones are missing from TCRdb's copy, which holds only in-frame ones; the method was immunoSEQ multiplex PCR. The sample consists of more than 2,000,000 clones, around nine tenths of them appearing once. Sequenced: naive CD4+ T cells sorted from blood. Subset specified: CD45RA+ positively selected. These receptors all come from a man aged 18 to 29 in good health.

Points on this clone: The sample has other DNA sequences that encode this CDR3 too. The V and J genes are TRBV6-1 and TRBJ1-1; the D gene is possibly TRBD1 (6 bases). The CDR3 has 13 residues. V lost 6 bases and J 6 bases, leaving 14 bases between the germline ends. Germline values: CDR1 MNHNS, CDR2 SASEGT. This chain's CDR3 is CASSQWGGSEAFF. The CDR3 nucleotides are TGTGCCAGCAGCCAATGGGGGGGCTCTGAAGCTTTCTTT.

This sequence joins TRBV25-1 and TRBJ2-7, with a weak D call TRBD2 (6 bases). CDR1 is MGHDK, CDR2 SYGVNS, per germline. Trimming shortened V by 2 bases and J by 2 bases, and 16 bases separated the two germline ends. CDR3 size: 16 residues. CDR3 loop: CASSEPPGDNTYEQYF. CDR3 nucleotides: TGTGCCAGCAGTGAACCGCCGGGGGATAACACCTACGAGCAGTACTTC.

CDR3 DNA sequence: TGCAGCGTTGAAAGGACAGGGGGATCGAACACTGAAGCTTTCTTT. Its translation is CSVERTGGSNTEAFF. The chain links TRBV29-1 to TRBJ1-1; 10 bases are a match to TRBD1. This CDR3 region has 15 residues. The germline V gene encodes CDR1 SQVTM and CDR2 ANQGSEA. V lost 2 bases to trimming and J lost 1 base; unmatched junction nucleotides: 4.

V is TRBV19 and J is TRBJ1-5; unclear D gene. V lost 6 bases and J 9 bases, leaving 12 bases between the germline ends. Germline CDR1 and CDR2: LNHDA and SQIVND (reference sequence). CDR3 length equals 12 residues. This CDR3 is CASRQQSGPQHF. CDR3 coding DNA: TGTGCCAGTAGACAGCAGTCTGGGCCCCAGCATTTT. The whole variable domain, remainder taken from reference TRBV19 and TRBJ1-5, is DGGITQSPKYLFRKEGQNVTLSCEQNLNHDAMYWYRQDPGQGLRLIYYSQIVNDFQKGDIAEGYSVSREKKESFPLTVTSAQKNPTAFYLCASRQQSGPQHFGDGTRLSIL.

V gene TRBV19 combines with J gene TRBJ1-4; D remains unclear. V dropped 3 bases and J dropped 7 bases, with 6 bases sitting between them. CDR1 is LNHDA, CDR2 SQIVND, per germline (reference sequence). The CDR3 has 12 amino acids. The CDR3 DNA reads as TGTGCCAGTAGTATTAATTTTGAAAAACTGTTTTTT. Protein product: CASSINFEKLFF. The complete variable domain, with remaining parts taken from reference TRBV19 and TRBJ1-4, reads DGGITQSPKYLFRKEGQNVTLSCEQNLNHDAMYWYRQDPGQGLRLIYYSQIVNDFQKGDIAEGYSVSREKKESFPLTVTSAQKNPTAFYLCASSINFEKLFFGSGTQLSVL.

This clone was seen more than once but under ten times. The chain is built from TRBV2 and TRBJ1-1, with TRBD1 as a possible D gene (5 bases). Between the trimmed V and J ends, which lost 6 bases and 10 bases, there was a span of 18 bases. The CDR3 spans 13 residues. Per germline, CDR1 SNHLY and CDR2 FYNNEI. The CDR3 loop reads CASSPVAGTSAFF. The CDR3 nucleotides are TGTGCCAGCAGCCCAGTAGCCGGGACCTCAGCTTTCTTT.

J is TRBJ1-6 and V is TRBV6-1, with a tentative D call TRBD1 (5 bases). Trimming pared 3 bases from V and 7 bases from J, leaving 10 bases between. CDR3 length equals 14 residues. Germline loops: CDR1 MNHNS, CDR2 SASEGT. The CDR3 region has the DNA TGTGCCAGCAGTGATGGCAGGGTCAATTCACCCCTCCACTTT. Its translation is CASSDGRVNSPLHF.

The rearrangement joins TRBV6-1 to TRBJ2-2, with 8 bases matching TRBD1. The CDR3 contains 16 residues. The germline CDR1 and CDR2 sequences are MNHNS and SASEGT. V dropped 2 bases and J dropped 5; count of bases not matched to a gene: 7. The CDR3 region has the DNA TGTGCCAGCAGTGAACTTACGACAGGGGTAACCGGGGAGCTGTTTTTT. Its translation: CASSELTTGVTGELFF.

The chain carries TRBV5-4 and TRBJ2-3, with TRBD2 matching 10 bases. CDR3 length equals 15 residues. CDR1 and CDR2 (germline): SGHNT, YYREEE (reference sequence). V trimming: 6 bases; J trimming: 4 bases; junction bases outside the gene matches: 8. The CDR3 DNA sequence: TGTGCCAGCAAGACCGGGACTAGCGCGGCAGATACGCAGTATTTT. This codes for CASKTGTSAADTQYF.

The chain joins TRBV2 to TRBJ2-5; 10 bases are a match to TRBD1. V was clipped by 6 bases and J by 5 bases; unmatched bases: 6. Germline V gene lookup returns CDR1 SNHLY and CDR2 FYNNEI. This CDR3 has 14 amino acids. For the CDR3, the DNA is TGTGCCAGCAGATGGACAGGGGGGTGGGAGACCCAGTACTTC. It translates to CASRWTGGWETQYF.

V is TRBV7-2 and J is TRBJ2-2; no clear D. Trimming shortened V by 7 bases and J by 0 bases, and 12 bases separated the two germline ends. This CDR3 has 15 residues. Germline assignment: CDR1 SGHTA and CDR2 FQGNSA. This CDR3 reads CASMIGLANTGELFF. As DNA, the CDR3 is TGTGCCAGCATGATAGGTTTGGCGAACACCGGGGAGCTGTTTTTT.

This clone was detected once. The gene calls are TRBV7-8 and TRBJ1-2; D is perhaps TRBD1 (5 bases). This CDR3 is built from 15 residues. Trimming shortened V by 0 bases and J by 2 bases, and 10 bases separated the two germline ends. Per the germline V gene, CDR1 is SGHVS and CDR2 is FQNEAQ. CDR3 in amino acids: CASSLAKGLNYGYTF. The CDR3 DNA reads as TGTGCCAGCAGCTTAGCAAAGGGGCTGAACTATGGCTACACCTTC.

The genes are TRBV9 and TRBJ1-3; TRBD1 is a possible D gene (5 bases). CDR3 length: 14 residues. The V gene's germline CDR1 is SGDLS and CDR2 YYNGEE. V was pared by 3 bases and J by 2 bases, with 9 bases between. CDR3 DNA sequence: TGTGCCAGCAGCGCCACAGGTACTGGAAACACCATATATTTT. The encoded protein is CASSATGTGNTIYF.

The chain couples TRBV10-3 to TRBJ1-2; perhaps TRBD1 as D (5 bases). CDR1 is ENHRY, CDR2 SYGVKD, per germline. V gave up 6 bases and J gave up 6 bases, with 14 bases separating them. The CDR3 has 13 amino acids. CDR3 in DNA: TGTGCCATCAGGAGCGGGGACTCCGATGGCTACACCTTC. It specifies CAIRSGDSDGYTF.

This chain joins TRBV7-8 and TRBJ1-1; the D gene is possibly TRBD1 (5 bases). Germline V gene sequence: CDR1 SGHVS, CDR2 FQNEAQ. The CDR3 contains 12 residues. V was trimmed by 4 bases and J by 5 bases, leaving 8 bases between them. The CDR3 loop reads CASSYRLTEAFF. In DNA form, the CDR3 reads TGTGCCAGCAGCTACAGGTTAACTGAAGCTTTCTTT.

On this clone itself: Other DNA sequences in the same sample also yield this CDR3. This chain links TRBV7-2 with TRBJ2-7; no clear D gene. The CDR3 runs to 12 residues. Per germline, CDR1 SGHTA and CDR2 FQGNSA. V lost 5 bases and J 3 bases, leaving 8 bases between the germline ends. The CDR3 protein is CASSQGGYEQYF. The CDR3 DNA reads as TGTGCCAGCAGCCAAGGCGGCTACGAGCAGTACTTC.

Notes on this clone: Distinct nucleotide sequences in the sample also encode this CDR3. The chain combines TRBV10-3 with TRBJ2-7, with D possibly being TRBD2 (6 bases). There are 12 residues in the CDR3. V was shortened by 4 bases and J by 3 bases, with 7 bases between the two germline ends. Germline CDR1 ENHRY, CDR2 SYGVKD. CDR3: CAISVGGYEQYF. In DNA form, the CDR3 reads TGTGCCATCAGTGTCGGGGGCTACGAGCAGTACTTC.

The CDR3 coding sequence is TGTGCCAGTAGTTGGGCCCTCCTGACAGGGGCCTACGAGCAGTACTTC. It encodes CASSWALLTGAYEQYF. The genes are TRBV19 and TRBJ2-7; 8 nucleotides agree with TRBD1. The CDR3 length is 16 residues. Germline assignment: CDR1 LNHDA and CDR2 SQIVND (reference sequence). With 5 bases clipped from V and 2 bases from J, the junction kept 11 bases outside the gene matches.

The V call is TRBV4-1, the J call TRBJ2-3; a weak D match, TRBD1 (5 bases). V dropped 0 bases and J dropped 5 bases, with 12 bases sitting between them. The CDR3 covers 15 residues. The germline CDR1 and CDR2 sequences are MGHRA and YSYEKL. CDR3 protein: CASSQEGAQGDTQYF. The CDR3 nucleotides read TGCGCCAGCAGCCAAGAGGGTGCGCAGGGAGATACGCAGTATTTT.

This chain connects TRBV27 to TRBJ1-1; TRBD1 is a possible D gene (6 bases). Germline V CDR1 and CDR2: MNHEY, SMNVEV (reference sequence). The germline V and J ends were trimmed by 2 bases and 4 bases, with 14 bases remaining between them. The CDR3 has 15 residues. The CDR3 is CASSLTNRVGTEAFF. The CDR3 region has the DNA TGTGCCAGCAGTTTAACCAACAGGGTCGGCACTGAAGCTTTCTTT.

For this clone: Additional DNA sequences in this sample encode the identical CDR3. The V call is TRBV18, the J call TRBJ2-5; 7 bases align to TRBD2. Germline values: CDR1 KGHSH, CDR2 LQKENI. This CDR3 region has 14 residues. Losses at the gene ends were 3 bases for V and 1 base for J; bases not matched to a gene: 2. The CDR3 loop is CASSPGGGQETQYF. CDR3 bases: TGTGCCAGCTCACCGGGCGGGGGCCAAGAGACCCAGTACTTC.

The rearrangement joins TRBV7-9 to TRBJ2-1; a weak D match, TRBD2 (5 bases). From germline, CDR1 is SEHNR and CDR2 FQNEAQ (reference sequence). V was cut by 1 base and J by 3 bases, with 16 bases left in between. The CDR3 has 17 amino acids. In DNA, the CDR3 is TGTGCCAGCAGCTTAGGGGTAGGACTTCATGACTACAATGAGCAGTTCTTC. Its protein product is CASSLGVGLHDYNEQFF.

The chain carries TRBV18 and TRBJ2-3; D perhaps matches TRBD1 (5 bases). The CDR3 consists of 13 residues. Germline values: CDR1 KGHSH, CDR2 LQKENI. V gave up 5 bases and J gave up 6 bases, with 12 bases separating them. The DNA of the CDR3 is TGTGCCAGCTCATCCAGGGTCCTTGATACGCAGTATTTT. As protein: CASSSRVLDTQYF.

The chain has TRBV10-3 and TRBJ2-3; 15 nucleotides align to TRBD2. The V and J ends lost 4 bases and 5 bases, in that order; junction bases with no gene match: 4. This CDR3 spans 16 amino acids. Per germline, CDR1 ENHRY and CDR2 SYGVKD. The CDR3 region is CAISGGLAGGKDTQYF. In DNA form, the CDR3 reads TGTGCCATCAGTGGGGGACTAGCGGGAGGAAAAGATACGCAGTATTTT.

The chain carries TRBV10-2 and TRBJ1-2; D gene ambiguous. The CDR3 runs to 17 residues. Trimming pared 4 bases from V and 1 base from J, leaving 19 bases between. CDR1 is WSHSY and CDR2 is SAAADI in the germline V gene. The CDR3, as DNA: TGCGCCAGCAGTGTGATGAGACCCACGAATCTTAACTATGGCTACACCTTC. This translates into CASSVMRPTNLNYGYTF.

V usage is TRBV10-1 and J usage is TRBJ2-3, with D unclear. The CDR3 has 15 residues. Germline-derived CDR1 and CDR2 are WNHNN and SYGVQD (reference sequence). V dropped 8 bases and J dropped 7 bases, with 22 bases sitting between them. CDR3 nucleotide sequence: TGCGCCAGCCAAGGTCTACAGCTTGGGGTAAATACGCAGTATTTT. Translation: CASQGLQLGVNTQYF.

J is TRBJ2-5 and V is TRBV28, with 8 bases that match TRBD2. CDR1 is MDHEN and CDR2 is SYDVKM in the germline V gene. Losses at the gene ends were 5 bases for V and 1 base for J; bases not matched to a gene: 3. The CDR3 extends over 14 amino acids. The CDR3 here is CASSRGGPQETQYF. CDR3 in DNA: TGTGCCAGCAGTCGGGGGGGGCCCCAAGAGACCCAGTACTTC.

The V call is TRBV12-5, the J call TRBJ1-1; D possibly corresponds to TRBD1 (5 bases). Germline V lookup: CDR1 LGHNT, CDR2 FRNRAP. Trimming pared 3 bases from V and 1 base from J, leaving 9 bases between. The CDR3 loop spans 14 amino acids. The CDR3 bases are TGTGCTAGTGGTTTCCGCGGGGGGAACACTGAAGCTTTCTTT. Amino acid sequence: CASGFRGGNTEAFF.

J is TRBJ2-7 and V is TRBV2, with unresolved D. Germline CDR1 and CDR2: SNHLY and FYNNEI. The V end was cut by 3 bases, the J end by 3 bases, with 18 bases between. CDR3 size: 16 residues. The CDR3 DNA is TGTGCCAGCAGTGACTACGGGCGAGAGTCTGACTACGAGCAGTACTTC. Its translation is CASSDYGRESDYEQYF.

The chain joins TRBV7-8 to TRBJ2-2, with D tentatively TRBD1 or TRBD2 (6 bases each). CDR3 length equals 15 residues. Germline lookup yields CDR1 SGHVS and CDR2 FQNEAQ. Trimming shortened V by 2 bases and J by 4 bases, and 11 bases separated the two germline ends. The CDR3 coding sequence is TGTGCCAGCAGCTTAACCTGGGGGGCCACCGGGGAGCTGTTTTTT. This encodes CASSLTWGATGELFF.

The chain links TRBV9 to TRBJ2-5; D is ambiguous. V was cut by 4 bases and J by 2 bases, with 15 bases left in between. The CDR3 totals 15 residues. CDR1 is SGDLS, CDR2 YYNGEE, per germline. CDR3 bases: TGTGCCAGCAGCCTCCCTGAAAGTTATCAAGAGACCCAGTACTTC. Translating gives CASSLPESYQETQYF.

The rearrangement joins TRBV27 to TRBJ1-6; D is undetermined. Germline CDR1 and CDR2: MNHEY and SMNVEV (reference sequence). V was pared by 2 bases and J by 6 bases, with 23 bases between. This CDR3 has 19 amino acids. In DNA, the CDR3 is TGTGCCAGCAGTTTAGGCCTCAGGACTGGGTGGAAGTTTAATTCACCCCTCCACTTT. This translates into CASSLGLRTGWKFNSPLHF.